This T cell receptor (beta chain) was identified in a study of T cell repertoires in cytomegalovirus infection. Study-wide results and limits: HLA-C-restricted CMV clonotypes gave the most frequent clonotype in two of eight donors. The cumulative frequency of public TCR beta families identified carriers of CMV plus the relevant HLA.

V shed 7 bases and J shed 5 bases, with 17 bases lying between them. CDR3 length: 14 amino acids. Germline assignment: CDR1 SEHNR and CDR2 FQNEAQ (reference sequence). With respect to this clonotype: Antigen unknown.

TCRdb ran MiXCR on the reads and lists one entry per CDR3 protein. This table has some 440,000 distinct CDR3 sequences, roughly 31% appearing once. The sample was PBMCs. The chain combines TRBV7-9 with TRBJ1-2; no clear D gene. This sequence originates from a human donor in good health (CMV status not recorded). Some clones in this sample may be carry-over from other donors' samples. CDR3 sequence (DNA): TGTGCCAGCACCCCTGTTCGGCGTTCGTATGGCTACACCTTC. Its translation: CASTPVRRSYGYTF.